This entry lists 29 T cell receptor beta chains sequenced from one sample in a study of post-analysis software for immune sequencing data (dated by TCRdb to the mid-2010s). Study-wide conclusions, independent of this receptor: Patients showed significantly higher frequencies than controls for five TRBV segments, among them TRBV5-6, TRBV5-1 and TRBV20-1.

No antigens are known for them. The method behind the library was PCR. The data were produced on an Illumina HiSeq 2500. To reduce PCR and sequencing biases, unique molecular identifiers were built into the TCR beta cDNA libraries. In-frame beta chains were kept once TCRdb had trimmed the public reads at Q25 with fastp and called clones with MiXCR. Every entry covers one CDR3 protein and lists the most common genes and DNA from its rows. The sample table records about 770,000 distinct CDR3 sequences; roughly 46% of these occur just once. The ten largest clonotypes hold 4% to 5% of the sample. The material sequenced was blood. These receptors were collected from a girl aged 5 to 17 with multiple sclerosis.

CDR3 sequence reads: CASSPRTSGVPPHNEQFF. The CDR3 bases are TGCGCCAGCAGCCCGAGGACTAGCGGGGTCCCCCCACACAATGAGCAGTTCTTC. This chain links TRBV5-1 with TRBJ2-1; the match to TRBD2 covers 12 bases. The CDR3 extends over 18 amino acids. With 4 bases clipped from V and 5 bases from J, the junction kept 13 bases outside the gene matches. In germline, CDR1 is SGHRS, CDR2 YFSETQ.

The chain uses TRBV5-1 and TRBJ1-1; D gene ambiguous. The CDR3 extends over 13 amino acids. The germline V gene has CDR1 SGHRS and CDR2 YFSETQ. V dropped 0 bases and J dropped 4 bases, with 7 bases sitting between them. The CDR3 is CASSLDKTTEAFF. The CDR3 region has the DNA TGCGCCAGCAGCTTGGATAAAACCACTGAAGCTTTCTTT.

This clonotype has just a few counts. The rearrangement uses TRBV7-2 and TRBJ2-7; D might be TRBD1 (6 bases). V lost 4 bases to trimming and J lost 7 bases, with 17 bases between them. Germline V gene data show CDR1 as SGHTA and CDR2 as FQGNSA. This CDR3 region has 14 residues. DNA for the CDR3: TGTGCCAGCAGCTCCGGTGGATACAGGGTAGAGCAGTACTTC. Its protein is CASSSGGYRVEQYF.

The rearrangement uses TRBV7-9 and TRBJ2-3, with D unresolved. Germline lookup yields CDR1 SEHNR and CDR2 FQNEAQ (reference sequence). The CDR3 length is 15 residues. V gave up 4 bases and J gave up 4 bases, with 15 bases separating them. The CDR3 loop is CASSSPRARADTQYF. CDR3 DNA sequence: TGTGCCAGCAGCTCCCCACGTGCCCGTGCAGATACGCAGTATTTT.

In DNA form, the CDR3 reads TGTGCCAGCAGCCGGACTAGCGAGAGCTCCTACAATGAGCAGTACTTC. Protein sequence: CASSRTSESSYNEQYF. The genes are TRBV7-9 and TRBJ2-1; 9 positions match TRBD2. The J call may not be correct, given that the DNA end is closer to TRBJ2-7. The germline gives CDR1 SEHNR, CDR2 FQNEAQ (reference sequence). There are 16 residues in the CDR3.

The genes are TRBV3-1 and TRBJ2-3; TRBD2 matches 9 bases. CDR3 length: 16 amino acids. Unmatched junction bases numbered 4, after V lost 1 base and J lost 2 bases. Germline loops: CDR1 LGHDT, CDR2 YNNKEL (reference sequence). In DNA, the CDR3 is TGTGCCAGCAGCCAAGTGGGACTAGCCTACACAGATACGCAGTATTTT. Protein product: CASSQVGLAYTDTQYF.

This clonotype was found a few times. The genes are TRBV6-1 and TRBJ2-5; no reliable D call. The CDR3 spans 13 residues. Trimming took off 11 bases at V and 4 bases at J, with 17 bases between the two ends. Per germline, CDR1 MNHNS and CDR2 SASEGT. The CDR3: CAAQSGPPETQYF. CDR3 sequence (DNA): TGTGCCGCCCAATCGGGTCCTCCAGAGACCCAGTACTTC.

This clonotype was picked up many times. The rearrangement links TRBV29-1 to TRBJ2-3; 12 nucleotides match TRBD2. V lost 1 base, J lost 5 bases, and 7 bases stayed unmatched. The CDR3 loop spans 16 amino acids. Germline CDR1 reads SQVTM; CDR2 reads ANQGSEA. The CDR3 DNA reads TGCAGCGTTGAAGGGCGACTAGCGGGAGAGGTAGATACGCAGTATTTT. Translation: CSVEGRLAGEVDTQYF.

This clonotype has more than one count but fewer than ten. The chain links TRBV18 to TRBJ2-5; the D call may be TRBD1 or TRBD2 (6 bases each). V was cut by 5 bases and J by 3 bases, with 13 bases left in between. Germline-derived CDR1 and CDR2 are KGHSH and LQKENI. The CDR3 covers 14 residues. The CDR3 DNA follows: TGTGCCAGCTCAGACGGAGGGGGAGAAGAGACCCAGTACTTC. It translates to CASSDGGGEETQYF.

This clonotype was counted between two and nine times. The chain has TRBV25-1 and TRBJ1-2, with 7 bases matching TRBD1. The CDR3 covers 13 residues. V shed 4 bases, J shed 6 bases, and the junction held 5 bases outside the gene matches. From germline, CDR1 is MGHDK and CDR2 SYGVNS. As DNA, the CDR3 is TGTGCCAGCAGTGCCGGGACAGTCAATGGCTACACCTTC. Its translation: CASSAGTVNGYTF.

The V gene is TRBV5-4, the J gene TRBJ2-5; TRBD2 aligns across 8 bases. Germline trimming cut 1 base from V and 3 bases from J; bases unmatched to any gene: 2. CDR1 and CDR2 from the germline V gene are SGHNT and YYREEE (reference sequence). The CDR3 consists of 14 residues. DNA for the CDR3: TGTGCCAGCAGCTTGTTCGGGAGGGAAGAGACCCAGTACTTC. Encoded protein: CASSLFGREETQYF.

This clonotype was counted a few times. This chain uses TRBV15 with TRBJ2-1; unclear D gene. Per the germline V gene, CDR1 is LNHNV and CDR2 is YYDKDF (reference sequence). The CDR3 totals 17 residues. Trimming cost V 0 bases and J 0 bases, with 12 bases left between them. CDR3 DNA: TGTGCCACCAGCAGAGATATGGCGCTCGTCTCCTACAATGAGCAGTTCTTC. Protein sequence: CATSRDMALVSYNEQFF.

The gene calls are TRBV20-1 and TRBJ2-3, with D unresolved. Deletions cut 6 bases from V and 2 bases from J, with 18 bases between. CDR3 length: 15 amino acids. Germline CDR1 DFQATT, CDR2 SNEGSKA (reference sequence). The CDR3 loop reads CSAPDPHRATDTQYF. CDR3 sequence (DNA): TGCAGTGCACCGGACCCCCATCGGGCCACAGATACGCAGTATTTT.

The chain employs TRBV7-6 and TRBJ2-7; 8 bases align to TRBD1. The ends lost 5 bases at V and 3 bases at J; junction bases unmatched: 9. Germline V gives CDR1 SGHVS, CDR2 FNYEAQ. This CDR3 contains 15 residues. The CDR3 coding sequence is TGTGCCAGCAGCCCAGGGGGGACAGGAGGCTACGAGCAGTACTTC. This sequence encodes CASSPGGTGGYEQYF. The complete variable domain, with remaining parts taken from reference TRBV7-6 and TRBJ2-7, reads GAGVSQSPRYKVTKRGQDVALRCDPISGHVSLYWYRQALGQGPEFLTYFNYEAQQDKSGLPNDRFSAERPEGSISTLTIQRTEQRDSAMYRCASSPGGTGGYEQYFGPGTRLTVT.

This clonotype showed up many times. CDR3 in DNA: TGCGCCAGCAGCTTGGGCGGGAGGGCTAACGAGCAGTACTTC. Residues: CASSLGGRANEQYF. This rearrangement joins TRBV5-1 to TRBJ2-7; 9 bases are a match to TRBD2. The CDR3 runs to 14 residues. CDR1 is SGHRS and CDR2 is YFSETQ in the germline V gene. Trimming cost V 0 bases and J 5 bases; bases outside gene matches: 3.

The chain is built from TRBV11-1 and TRBJ2-1; D possibly corresponds to TRBD2 (6 bases). The CDR3 loop spans 16 amino acids. Trimming left V 7 bases short and J 8 bases short, with 24 bases between. Looked up from germline, CDR1 is SGHAT and CDR2 is FQDESV (reference sequence). The CDR3 DNA follows: TGTGCCAGCACCGCCGGTGCGGGGCCTCAGGTAGATGAGCAGTTCTTC. It translates to CASTAGAGPQVDEQFF.

This clonotype has ten or more counts. CDR3 nucleotides: TGCAGCGCTGCGCGGGGTTTTAATGAAAAACTGTTTTTT. It encodes CSAARGFNEKLFF. This chain links TRBV29-1 with TRBJ1-4; unclear D gene. The V gene lost 7 bases and the J gene lost 4 bases, with 13 bases spanning the gap. CDR1 is SQVTM, CDR2 ANQGSEA, per germline. This CDR3 contains 13 residues.

The gene calls are TRBV20-1 and TRBJ2-5; D is perhaps TRBD2 (6 bases). The CDR3 has 14 residues. In germline, CDR1 is DFQATT, CDR2 SNEGSKA (reference sequence). The germline V and J ends were trimmed by 3 bases and 5 bases, with 16 bases remaining between them. The CDR3 spells CSASGYPAGETQYF. The CDR3 nucleotides are TGCAGTGCTAGTGGCTACCCGGCGGGGGAGACCCAGTACTTC.

This clonotype was detected only a few times. This chain joins TRBV6-6 and TRBJ1-2; D might be TRBD1 (5 bases). V shed 4 bases and J shed 7 bases, with 13 bases lying between them. Germline CDR1 reads MNHNY; CDR2 reads SVGAGI (reference sequence). CDR3 size: 13 residues. In DNA, the CDR3 is TGTGCCAGCAGTTCAGGGAGCTCTGGTGGCTACACCTTC. It translates to CASSSGSSGGYTF.

The chain links TRBV5-1 to TRBJ1-1; 9 nucleotides line up with TRBD1. The CDR3 length is 15 residues. V shed 0 bases, J shed 4 bases, and the junction held 4 bases outside the gene matches. The germline gives CDR1 SGHRS, CDR2 YFSETQ. DNA of the CDR3: TGCGCCAGCAGCTTGGACAGGGGGCTGGGCACTGAAGCTTTCTTT. It yields the protein CASSLDRGLGTEAFF.

V gene TRBV6-6 combines with J gene TRBJ2-3; TRBD2 agrees at 8 bases. CDR3 length equals 15 residues. Germline values: CDR1 MNHNY, CDR2 SVGAGI (reference sequence). J gave up 3 bases and V 0 bases, and 2 bases lay outside the gene matches. CDR3 coding DNA: TGTGCCAGCAGTTACTCGCGGGAGGAGACAGATACGCAGTATTTT. Protein: CASSYSREETDTQYF.

A few counts support this clonotype. J is TRBJ2-7 and V is TRBV10-2, with D unclear. V gave up 2 bases and J gave up 5 bases, with 16 bases separating them. The CDR3 has 15 residues. Germline V gives CDR1 WSHSY, CDR2 SAAADI. The DNA for the CDR3 is TGCGCCAGCAGTGAGGCACCGGCATCCATCCACGAGCAGTACTTC. Residues: CASSEAPASIHEQYF.

In its sample, this clonotype was seen a few times. V is TRBV6-5 and J is TRBJ2-1, with 7 bases that match TRBD2. The tail of the sequence fits TRBJ2-7 better, so the J call may be wrong. CDR3 length: 15 residues. Germline V gene data show CDR1 as MNHEY and CDR2 as SVGAGI. The CDR3 coding sequence is TGTGCCAGCAGTTATGAGGCTAGCGGAAACAATGAGCAGTACTTC. As protein: CASSYEASGNNEQYF.

The chain employs TRBV29-1 and TRBJ2-7; 8 positions agree with TRBD2. The CDR3 sequence is 11 residues long. Trimming at V came to 6 bases and at J to 6 bases, leaving 4 bases not matched to a gene. The germline CDR1 and CDR2 sequences are SQVTM and ANQGSEA. The CDR3 spells CSVSAGGEQYF. The CDR3 nucleotides are TGCAGCGTCTCCGCGGGGGGCGAGCAGTACTTC.

The chain has TRBV20-1 and TRBJ2-1; D may be TRBD1 (6 bases). The CDR3 covers 14 residues. The V gene lost 5 bases and the J gene lost 4 bases, with 15 bases spanning the gap. The germline V gene encodes CDR1 DFQATT and CDR2 SNEGSKA (reference sequence). The CDR3 bases are TGCAGTGCTCCCACTCACACAGGGTACAATGAGCAGTTCTTC. The encoded protein is CSAPTHTGYNEQFF.

The chain links TRBV5-5 to TRBJ2-3; 8 nucleotides agree with TRBD1. Losses at the gene ends were 5 bases for V and 4 bases for J; bases not matched to a gene: 6. Germline V lookup: CDR1 SGHKS, CDR2 YYEKEE (reference sequence). CDR3 length: 14 amino acids. CDR3 sequence (DNA): TGTGCCAGCAGGCAACAGGGGGTCCCAGATACGCAGTATTTT. Translated: CASRQQGVPDTQYF.

CDR3 region: CASSPGTAMMSKNIQYF. The CDR3 region has the DNA TGTGCCAGCAGTCCGGGGACGGCGATGATGAGCAAAAACATTCAGTACTTC. V and J are TRBV6-6 and TRBJ2-4; D could derive from TRBD1 or TRBD2 (5 bases each). V dropped 5 bases and J dropped 3 bases, with 20 bases sitting between them. Looked up from germline, CDR1 is MNHNY and CDR2 is SVGAGI (reference sequence). This CDR3 has 17 amino acids.

The chain joins TRBV13 to TRBJ1-2, with D tentatively TRBD1 (5 bases). CDR1 and CDR2 from the germline V gene are PRHDT and FYEKMQ (reference sequence). The CDR3 has 15 amino acids. V lost 8 bases and J 3 bases, leaving 19 bases between the germline ends. The CDR3 region has the DNA TGTGCCAGCTTTAGGACATTCGGGAATTACTATGGCTACACCTTC. Its translation: CASFRTFGNYYGYTF. Filled out from reference TRBV13 and TRBJ1-2, the complete variable domain reads AAGVIQSPRHLIKEKRETATLKCYPIPRHDTVYWYQQGPGQDPQFLISFYEKMQSDKGSIPDRFSAQQFSDYHSELNMSSLELGDSALYFCASFRTFGNYYGYTFGSGTRLTVV.

The sample holds a few counts of this clonotype. J is TRBJ2-7 and V is TRBV3-1, with 9 bases fitting TRBD2. The CDR3 has 16 amino acids. V gave up 1 base and J gave up 4 bases; unmatched junction bases: 8. Per the germline V gene, CDR1 is LGHDT and CDR2 is YNNKEL (reference sequence). The chain's CDR3 is CASSQGVSGSVYEQYF. The CDR3 DNA follows: TGTGCCAGCAGCCAAGGGGTTAGCGGGAGTGTGTACGAGCAGTACTTC.